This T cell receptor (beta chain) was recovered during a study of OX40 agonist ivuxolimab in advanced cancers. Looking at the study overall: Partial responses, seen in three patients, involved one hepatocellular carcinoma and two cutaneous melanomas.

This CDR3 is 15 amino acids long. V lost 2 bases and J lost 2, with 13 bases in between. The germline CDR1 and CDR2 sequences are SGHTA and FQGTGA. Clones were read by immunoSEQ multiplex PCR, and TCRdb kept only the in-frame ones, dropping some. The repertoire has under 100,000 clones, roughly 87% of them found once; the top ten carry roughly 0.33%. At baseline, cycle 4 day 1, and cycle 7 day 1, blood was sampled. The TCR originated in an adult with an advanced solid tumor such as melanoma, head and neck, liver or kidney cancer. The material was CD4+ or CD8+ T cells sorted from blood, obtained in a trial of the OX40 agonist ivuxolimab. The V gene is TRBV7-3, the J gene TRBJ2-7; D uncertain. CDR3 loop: CASSLEVSQTYEQYF. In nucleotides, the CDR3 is TGTGCCAGCAGCTTAGAGGTTAGCCAGACCTACGAGCAGTACTTC.